Below, 23 T cell receptor beta chains from the same sample are listed, as sequenced in a study of metastatic and nonmetastatic thyroid tumors. Prior to thyroid surgery, none of the patients had received any treatment. TCRdb re-processed the PCR reads through MiXCR. The sample consists of nearly 35,000 clones, roughly a sixth of them appearing once. The sequenced material came from blood. These receptors all come from a female donor with papillary thyroid cancer or a benign thyroid nodule (not recorded which). Some clones in this sample may be carry-over from other donors' samples.

This clone has a count of ten or more. CDR3 sequence: CASSQRVNLANTYNEQFF. In DNA form, the CDR3 reads TGCGCCAGCAGCCAACGTGTAAATCTAGCGAACACCTACAATGAGCAGTTCTTC. The gene calls are TRBV4-3 and TRBJ2-1; D may be TRBD2 (6 bases). CDR3 length: 18 residues. Trimming took 2 bases from V and 2 from J, leaving 19 bases between them. Germline CDR1 reads LGHNA; CDR2 reads YSLEER.

This clone has a handful of counts. The germline gene is not matched at one end of the junction; a read error may be the cause. V usage is TRBV20-1 and J usage is TRBJ2-1; 7 nucleotides agree with TRBD2. Germline V gene data show CDR1 as DFQATT and CDR2 as SNEGSKA (reference sequence). CDR3 size: 17 residues. The CDR3 nucleotides are TGCAGTGCCGCCCCGGTGGGTGGCGGGAGACCTTACAATGATCAGTTCTTC. Protein: CSAAPVGGGRPYNDQFF.

About this clone: The junction departs from the called germline gene at one end, perhaps through a read error. The chain has TRBV6-1 and TRBJ1-6, with D unclear. The CDR3 length is 14 residues. Germline V gene data show CDR1 as MNHNS and CDR2 as SASEGT. In DNA form, the CDR3 reads TGTACCAGAGGCGGGAGCTCCTATAATTCACCCCTCCACTTT. Protein: CTRGGSSYNSPLHF.

V gene TRBV12-3 or TRBV12-4 combines with J gene TRBJ1-6, with a tentative D call TRBD1 (5 bases). V dropped 6 bases and J dropped 3 bases, with 18 bases sitting between them. The CDR3 sequence is 17 residues long. CDR3 residues: CASSRGVGPNYNSPLHF. Here the CDR3 DNA reads TGTGCCAGCAGCCGAGGCGTGGGGCCAAACTATAATTCACCCCTCCACTTT.

On this clone itself: The junction shows a germline mismatch at one end, possibly a read error. This rearrangement joins TRBV5-1 to TRBJ2-3; D call uncertain. Germline lookup yields CDR1 SGHRS and CDR2 YFSETQ. This CDR3 has 13 residues. The CDR3 DNA sequence: TGCGCCAGCAGCTTGCCCGGAGAAGATACGCATTATTTT. Translating it yields CASSLPGEDTHYF.

This clone came up many times. The chain has TRBV5-8 and TRBJ2-4, with D unclear. The CDR3 sequence is 12 residues long. The germline V gene encodes CDR1 SGHTS and CDR2 YDEGEE. V lost 0 bases and J 10 bases, leaving 8 bases between the germline ends. The chain's CDR3 is CASSLATLIQYF. In nucleotides, the CDR3 is TGTGCCAGCAGCTTGGCGACCTTGATTCAGTACTTC.

The chain is built from TRBV15 and TRBJ2-7; D not certain. CDR1 and CDR2 (germline): LNHNV, YYDKDF (reference sequence). The V end was cut by 5 bases, the J end by 2 bases, with 22 bases between. This CDR3 is built from 17 residues. CDR3 sequence: CATSGKGYGRNPYEQYF. The CDR3 DNA sequence: TGTGCCACCAGCGGGAAAGGGTATGGACGAAACCCCTACGAGCAGTACTTC.

This chain uses TRBV9 with TRBJ2-1; TRBD2 matches at 7 bases. CDR1 and CDR2 (germline): SGDLS, YYNGEE. This CDR3 spans 13 amino acids. Germline trimming cut 7 bases from V and 8 bases from J; bases unmatched to any gene: 9. CDR3: CASRGGGLDEQFF. The DNA of the CDR3 is TGTGCCAGCCGCGGGGGTGGCCTCGATGAGCAGTTCTTC.

At least ten counts were recorded for this clone. This chain joins TRBV5-1 and TRBJ2-6, with unresolved D. The germline CDR1 and CDR2 sequences are SGHRS and YFSETQ. V was trimmed by 4 bases and J by 0 bases, leaving 5 bases between them. The CDR3 spans 14 residues. CDR3 DNA sequence: TGCGCCAGCAGCCTTATCTCTGGGGCCAACGTCCTGACTTTC. This sequence encodes CASSLISGANVLTF.

This clone was found many times. The genes are TRBV5-5 and TRBJ2-7; no definite D call. The CDR3 is 15 amino acids. V was trimmed by 0 bases and J by 0 bases, leaving 10 bases between them. Germline-derived CDR1 and CDR2 are SGHKS and YYEKEE (reference sequence). DNA of the CDR3: TGTGCCAGCAGCTTGGCGCCTAGTATCTCCTACGAGCAGTACTTC. It is translated as CASSLAPSISYEQYF.

This clone is large (0.1 to 1%) in the sample. The chain combines TRBV12-3 or TRBV12-4 with TRBJ1-1; 9 bases line up with TRBD1. The CDR3 has 17 amino acids. The junction had 11 bases not matched to a gene; V was cut back by 6 bases and J by 0 bases. DNA of the CDR3: TGTGCCAGCAGCCCCCCCGGGACAGGGCGAATGAACACTGAAGCTTTCTTT. Translated, it gives CASSPPGTGRMNTEAFF.

This clone was detected many times. This CDR3 is CASRKALGGQPQHF. The CDR3 nucleotides are TGTGCCAGCAGAAAAGCCCTAGGGGGTCAGCCCCAGCATTTT. The V call is TRBV2, the J call TRBJ1-5; perhaps TRBD1 as D (6 bases). The germline V and J ends were trimmed by 6 bases and 6 bases, with 15 bases remaining between them. Germline CDR1 SNHLY, CDR2 FYNNEI. This CDR3 contains 14 residues.

In its sample, this clone was seen many times. In nucleotides, the CDR3 is TGTGCCAGCTCGTTCCAGACTAGCGTCAAGTCCGGGGAGCTGTTTTTT. It is translated as CASSFQTSVKSGELFF. V is TRBV9 and J is TRBJ2-2; 8 positions match TRBD2. V lost 7 bases, J lost 6 bases, and 14 bases stayed unmatched. The germline CDR1 and CDR2 sequences are SGDLS and YYNGEE. The CDR3 contains 16 residues. The whole variable domain, filled in from reference TRBV9 and TRBJ2-2, reads DSGVTQTPKHLITATGQRVTLRCSPRSGDLSVYWYQQSLDQGLQFLIQYYNGEERAKGNILERFSAQQFPDLHSELNLSSLELGDSALYFCASSFQTSVKSGELFFGEGSRLTVL.

This clone appeared many times. The rearrangement links TRBV12-5 to TRBJ1-3; 7 bases fit TRBD1. The length of the CDR3 is 16 residues. Per germline, CDR1 LGHNT and CDR2 FRNRAP. J was trimmed by 2 bases and V by 6 bases; bases with no gene match: 10. The chain's CDR3 is CASGLGQGVTGNTIYF. CDR3 bases: TGTGCTAGTGGACTGGGTCAGGGGGTCACTGGAAACACCATATATTTT.

This clone was counted ten times or more. CDR3: CAISDHRTQETQYF. CDR3 nucleotide sequence: TGTGCCATCAGTGATCACAGGACGCAAGAGACCCAGTACTTC. The chain uses TRBV10-3 and TRBJ2-5; D may be TRBD1 (5 bases). Germline CDR1 reads ENHRY; CDR2 reads SYGVKD. The CDR3 is 14 amino acids. V was cut by 3 bases and J by 2 bases, with 10 bases left in between.

The rearrangement uses TRBV11-2 and TRBJ2-1; D might be TRBD1 (5 bases). Trimming left V 6 bases short and J 2 bases short, with 14 bases between. Germline loops: CDR1 SGHAT, CDR2 FQNNGV. The CDR3 loop spans 15 amino acids. CDR3 in amino acids: CASSRDSTPYNEQFF. The CDR3 DNA reads TGTGCCAGCAGTCGCGACAGTACCCCCTACAATGAGCAGTTCTTC.

This clone occurred many times. The genes are TRBV5-4 and TRBJ2-7, with a weak D call TRBD2 (6 bases). From germline, CDR1 is SGHNT and CDR2 YYREEE (reference sequence). The CDR3 length is 13 residues. Trimming took 2 bases from V and 5 from J, leaving 11 bases between them. The CDR3 sequence is CASSFGDWDEQYF. The CDR3 nucleotides are TGTGCCAGCAGCTTCGGGGACTGGGACGAGCAGTACTTC.

This clone was detected only a few times. The chain links TRBV27 to TRBJ2-7; possibly TRBD1 for D (5 bases). Germline-derived CDR1 and CDR2 are MNHEY and SMNVEV (reference sequence). The CDR3 totals 15 residues. V lost 4 bases and J 3 bases, leaving 16 bases between the germline ends. In nucleotides, the CDR3 is TGTGCCAGCAGTTATCCAGGGTCTCCCTACTACGAGCAGTACTTC. Its protein product is CASSYPGSPYYEQYF.

In this sample, this clone turned up many times. The CDR3 loop reads CATSDPGQAGSSSYTF. The CDR3 region has the DNA TGTGCCACCAGCGACCCGGGACAGGCTGGCTCGTCTAGCTACACCTTC. The chain carries TRBV15 and TRBJ1-2, with 8 nucleotides matching TRBD1. The CDR3 runs to 16 residues. CDR1 and CDR2 from the germline V gene are LNHNV and YYDKDF (reference sequence). The V segment lost 5 bases and the J segment 9 bases; nucleotides outside the gene matches: 17.

There are many counts of this clone. Just one base apart from a much larger clone, this may be a read error. The CDR3 DNA reads TGCGCCAGCAGCCGGAGCCTTTTCACAGATACGCGGTATTTT. Residues: CASSRSLFTDTRYF. The chain uses TRBV5-1 and TRBJ2-3; the D is unclear. Germline V gene lookup returns CDR1 SGHRS and CDR2 YFSETQ. This CDR3 is built from 14 residues.

This clone occurred a few times. This CDR3 is also generated by other DNA sequences in the sample. The chain recombines TRBV10-3 with TRBJ2-7, with D unclear. The CDR3 length is 15 residues. V dropped 3 bases and J dropped 1 base, with 13 bases sitting between them. Looked up from germline, CDR1 is ENHRY and CDR2 is SYGVKD. The CDR3 protein is CAISDPGSVSYEQYF. The CDR3 nucleotides read TGTGCCATCAGTGATCCCGGCAGTGTTTCCTACGAGCAGTACTTC.

CDR3 DNA sequence: TGTGCCACCAGTGATCCCACCTCTAGCGGGATGGTCACAGATACGCAGTATTTT. The encoded protein is CATSDPTSSGMVTDTQYF. The V and J genes are TRBV24-1 and TRBJ2-3; 9 bases map to TRBD2. V gave up 3 bases and J gave up 2 bases; unmatched junction bases: 11. The germline gives CDR1 KGHDR, CDR2 SFDVKD. The CDR3 runs to 18 residues.

This clone has at least ten counts. The chain is built from TRBV6-1 and TRBJ2-7; the D is unclear. This CDR3 has 14 amino acids. Germline-derived CDR1 and CDR2 are MNHNS and SASEGT. The germline V and J ends were trimmed by 10 bases and 5 bases, with 21 bases remaining between them. The CDR3 DNA reads TGTGCCACAAGGAGCATCTCCACTTTCGACGAGCAGTACTTC. Translating gives CATRSISTFDEQYF.